These 10 T cell receptor beta chains were sequenced from one sample in a study of chemoradiotherapy in HPV16-positive cancers. Generated by immunoSEQ multiplex PCR, the TCRdb table keeps only in-frame clones and is missing some. This table holds fewer than 11,000 clones, 80% found once. This material consisted of tumor tissue, taken from a patient who underwent chemoradiotherapy. These receptors were obtained from a human donor with HPV-associated anogenital cancer.

The rearrangement links TRBV7-8 to TRBJ1-1; weak D call: TRBD1 (6 bases). The CDR3 spans 14 residues. The V end was cut by 1 base, the J end by 4 bases, with 10 bases between. Germline V CDR1 and CDR2: SGHVS, FQNEAQ. The CDR3 region is CASSLGGGRTEAFF. CDR3 in DNA: TGTGCCAGCAGCTTAGGAGGGGGGCGCACTGAAGCTTTCTTT.

The chain joins TRBV20-1 to TRBJ2-7, with D possibly TRBD1 on 5 matching bases. V was trimmed by 5 bases and J by 4 bases, leaving 6 bases between them. CDR1 is DFQATT and CDR2 is SNEGSKA in the germline V gene (reference sequence). The CDR3 loop spans 10 amino acids. CDR3 amino acids: CSAGHYEQYF. CDR3 DNA sequence: TGCAGTGCTGGACATTACGAGCAGTACTTC.

V usage is TRBV10-2 and J usage is TRBJ1-1; D ambiguous. From germline, CDR1 is WSHSY and CDR2 SAAADI. V was pared by 5 bases and J by 1 base, with 11 bases between. CDR3 length equals 14 residues. Written as DNA, the CDR3 is TGCGCCAGCAGTCCACAAGGGAGGAACACTGAAGCTTTCTTT. Translated: CASSPQGRNTEAFF.

V gene TRBV5-1 combines with J gene TRBJ2-1; possibly TRBD1 for D (6 bases). V was pared by 0 bases and J by 10 bases, with 14 bases between. This CDR3 has 14 amino acids. The germline V gene encodes CDR1 SGHRS and CDR2 YFSETQ. The CDR3 sequence is CASSLGGSGQEQFF. CDR3 nucleotide sequence: TGCGCCAGCAGCTTGGGAGGTTCGGGACAAGAGCAGTTCTTC.

This rearrangement joins TRBV7-8 to TRBJ1-1; 10 positions agree with TRBD1. The CDR3 is 14 residues long. Trimming at V came to 5 bases and at J to 11 bases, leaving 11 bases not matched to a gene. Germline V CDR1 and CDR2: SGHVS, FQNEAQ. Written as DNA, the CDR3 is TGTGCCAGCAGCGCCCGGGACAGGGGAGGGGGGGCTTTCTTT. It translates to CASSARDRGGGAFF.

The chain combines TRBV27 with TRBJ2-7; 9 bases fit TRBD1. After removal of 6 bases from V and 1 base from J, the junction contained 4 bases not matched to a gene. CDR3 size: 14 residues. The germline gives CDR1 MNHEY, CDR2 SMNVEV (reference sequence). Written as DNA, the CDR3 is TGTGCCAGCAGCCTGACAGGGGGTTCCTACGAGCAGTACTTC. It encodes CASSLTGGSYEQYF.

A few counts support this clone. The chain carries TRBV19 and TRBJ2-3, with TRBD2 identical over 9 bases. V gave up 1 base and J gave up 2 bases; unmatched junction bases: 7. Germline lookup yields CDR1 LNHDA and CDR2 SQIVND (reference sequence). The CDR3 is 17 amino acids. CDR3: CASSIGSGGTSTDTQYF. CDR3 DNA sequence: TGTGCCAGTAGTATAGGGAGCGGGGGGACGTCCACAGATACGCAGTATTTT.

The chain links TRBV6-5 to TRBJ1-3, with 8 positions matching TRBD1. The CDR3 is made up of 15 amino acids. Germline V gene sequence: CDR1 MNHEY, CDR2 SVGAGI. The V gene end was trimmed by 6 bases and the J gene end by 1 base; junction bases not matched to a gene: 5. In DNA form, the CDR3 reads TGTGCCAGCAGCCGACAGGGGCCTTCTGGAAACACCATATATTTT. Translated: CASSRQGPSGNTIYF.

V and J are TRBV12-5 and TRBJ1-2; tentatively, D is TRBD1 (5 bases). This CDR3 has 13 amino acids. Trimming took 2 bases from V and 4 from J, leaving 8 bases between them. Per the germline V gene, CDR1 is LGHNT and CDR2 is FRNRAP. This chain's CDR3 is CASGLTTAYGYTF. CDR3 in DNA: TGTGCTAGTGGTTTGACGACAGCCTATGGCTACACCTTC.

Here the CDR3 reads CASSVRDYFTDTQYF. The CDR3 DNA sequence: TGTGCCAGCAGCGTCCGGGACTACTTCACAGATACGCAGTATTTT. V usage is TRBV9 and J usage is TRBJ2-3, with 7 bases that match TRBD2. The CDR3 contains 15 residues. V shed 2 bases and J 2 bases; nucleotides not matched to a gene: 5. Germline V gene lookup returns CDR1 SGDLS and CDR2 YYNGEE.